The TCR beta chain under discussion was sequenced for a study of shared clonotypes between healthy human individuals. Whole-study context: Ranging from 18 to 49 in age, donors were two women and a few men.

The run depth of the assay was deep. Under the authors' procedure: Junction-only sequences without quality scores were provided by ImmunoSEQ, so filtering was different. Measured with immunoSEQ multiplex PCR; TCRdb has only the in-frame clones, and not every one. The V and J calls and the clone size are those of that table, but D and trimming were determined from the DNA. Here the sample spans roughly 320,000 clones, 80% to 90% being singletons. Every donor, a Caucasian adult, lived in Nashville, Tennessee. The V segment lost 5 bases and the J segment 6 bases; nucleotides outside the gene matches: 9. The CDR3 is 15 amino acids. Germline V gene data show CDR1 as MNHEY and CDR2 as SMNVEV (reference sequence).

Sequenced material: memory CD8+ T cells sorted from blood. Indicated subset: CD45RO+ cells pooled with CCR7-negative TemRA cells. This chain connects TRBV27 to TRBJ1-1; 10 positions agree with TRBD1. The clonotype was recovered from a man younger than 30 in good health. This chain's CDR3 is CASSSPTGGFAEAFF. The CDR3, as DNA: TGTGCCAGCAGTAGCCCGACAGGGGGCTTCGCTGAAGCTTTCTTT.